These T cell receptor beta chains were read from a single sample in a study of vaccination and CD4 T cells after COVID-19. From the PCR reads, TCRdb called clonotypes with MiXCR, one entry per CDR3 protein. Seen here are about 7,800 distinct CDR3 sequences, 41% observed once, and the top ten hold under 40%. Their antigen targets remain unknown. Sequencing used CD4+ T cells from blood, cultured in vitro. These TCRs come from a human donor in good health. The CDR3 runs from the conserved cysteine through the conserved F or W. The D gene is left open where the match is weak. Clone size is not always given. Where it is, it says once, few, many or a class for expanded clones.

TRBJ1-2,.,few,TRBV7-2,CASRPTGNYGYTF,TGTGCCAGCAGACCGACAGGCAACTATGGCTACACCTTC
TRBJ1-1,.,few,TRBV7-2,CASSYMGVTSTEAFF,TGTGCCAGCAGCTATATGGGGGTCACTTCCACTGAAGCTTTCTTT
TRBJ2-7,TRBD2,few,TRBV27,CASRLPASGSYEQYF,TGTGCCAGCAGGCTCCCCGCTAGCGGGAGTTACGAGCAGTACTTC
TRBJ1-1,TRBD1,.,TRBV6-2/TRBV6-3,CASSSGGVNTEAFF,TGTGCCAGCAGTTCAGGGGGAGTGAACACTGAAGCTTTCTTT
TRBJ1-5,.,.,TRBV11-2,CASSASGQPQHF,TGTGCCAGCAGCGCCTCGGGTCAGCCCCAGCATTTT
TRBJ2-5,TRBD2,.,TRBV20-1,CSAGLAGVKETQYF,TGCAGTGCCGGACTAGCGGGAGTGAAAGAGACCCAGTACTTC
TRBJ1-5,.,.,TRBV6-2/TRBV6-3,CASSYVAGLSNQPQHF,TGTGCCAGCAGTTACGTGGCAGGGCTTAGCAATCAGCCCCAGCATTTT
TRBJ1-2,.,.,TRBV6-1,CASIRGAGSGYTF,TGTGCCAGCATCAGGGGTGCCGGGAGCGGCTACACCTTC
TRBJ2-1,TRBD1,.,TRBV10-1,CASSAARDRATSYNEQFF,TGCGCCAGCAGCGCCGCTCGGGACAGAGCAACCTCTTACAATGAGCAGTTCTTC
TRBJ2-5,.,.,TRBV6-1,CASSEGPGQETQYF,TGTGCCAGCAGTGAAGGACCGGGCCAAGAGACCCAGTACTTC
TRBJ1-5,.,few,TRBV28,CASRRIGGWHF,TGTGCCAGCAGAAGAATAGGGGGATGGCATTTT
TRBJ2-7,TRBD2,.,TRBV6-2/TRBV6-3,CASSLGTSGRRWEQYF,TGTGCCAGCAGTTTAGGGACTAGCGGGAGAAGATGGGAGCAGTACTTC
TRBJ1-2,.,few,TRBV7-9,CASSPPGRMIYGYTF,TGTGCCAGCAGCCCCCCGGGAAGAATGATCTATGGCTACACCTTC
TRBJ1-2,.,few,TRBV7-2,CASLAGGLGGYTF,TGTGCCAGCCTTGCGGGGGGACTCGGGGGCTACACCTTC
TRBJ2-5,.,.,TRBV7-9,CASSSSRGKQETQYF,TGTGCCAGCAGCTCCTCCCGGGGAAAACAAGAGACCCAGTACTTC
TRBJ2-2,TRBD2,few,TRBV6-2/TRBV6-3,CASSYVAGGPDTGELFF,TGTGCCAGCAGTTACGTGGCGGGAGGGCCCGACACCGGGGAGCTGTTTTTT
TRBJ1-6,.,.,TRBV10-3,CAISESDRDSPLHF,TGTGCCATCAGTGAGTCGGACAGAGATTCACCCCTCCACTTT
TRBJ2-7,.,.,TRBV21-1,CASSFQSLRSYEQYF,TGTGCCAGCAGCTTCCAAAGTCTCCGCTCCTACGAGCAGTACTTC
TRBJ1-6,.,medium-sized,TRBV20-1,CSARAPQSSYNSPLHF,TGCAGTGCTAGAGCCCCCCAGAGCTCCTATAATTCACCCCTCCACTTT
TRBJ2-4,.,.,TRBV27,CASKEGDIQYF,TGTGCCAGCAAGGAGGGGGACATTCAGTACTTC
TRBJ2-5,.,.,TRBV19,CASSIDRETQYF,TGTGCCAGTAGTATAGACCGAGAGACCCAGTACTTC
TRBJ1-2,.,few,TRBV27,CASSFRGDGYTF,TGTGCCAGCAGTTTTAGGGGCGATGGCTACACCTTC
TRBJ2-2,.,.,TRBV6-1,CASRPPEVNTGELFF,TGTGCCAGCAGACCGCCGGAGGTAAACACCGGGGAGCTGTTTTTT
TRBJ2-5,.,.,TRBV27,CASSLSRGFGTQYF,TGTGCCAGCAGTTTAAGTAGGGGGTTCGGGACCCAGTACTTC
TRBJ2-7,TRBD2,.,TRBV19,CASSSAGGEQYF,TGTGCCAGTAGTTCGGCGGGGGGCGAGCAGTACTTC
TRBJ2-7,.,few,TRBV27,CASSSPGTGSYEQYF,TGTGCCAGCAGTAGTCCGGGAACAGGATCCTACGAGCAGTACTTC
TRBJ2-2,.,.,TRBV7-9,CASSKPGAANTGELFF,TGTGCCAGCAGTAAACCGGGGGCAGCGAACACCGGGGAGCTGTTTTTT
TRBJ1-1,.,.,TRBV6-1,CASRAATGMNTEAFF,TGTGCCAGCAGAGCGGCCACAGGGATGAACACTGAAGCTTTCTTT
TRBJ2-2,.,.,TRBV20-1,CSARAGLGNTGELFF,TGCAGTGCTAGAGCGGGACTCGGGAACACCGGGGAGCTGTTTTTT
TRBJ1-1,.,.,TRBV7-2,CASSLYSMNTEAFF,TGTGCCAGCAGCTTGTACAGCATGAACACTGAAGCTTTCTTT
TRBJ2-1,.,few,TRBV20-1,CSARDYTGPSYNEQFF,TGCAGTGCTAGAGATTATACAGGACCTTCCTACAATGAGCAGTTCTTC
TRBJ2-3,.,.,TRBV27,CAGSYHYGDTQYF,TGTGCCGGCAGTTATCATTATGGGGATACGCAGTATTTT
TRBJ2-5,.,few,TRBV7-2,CASSLGAPSVQYF,TGTGCCAGCAGCTTAGGCGCACCGTCGGTTCAGTACTTC
TRBJ2-7,TRBD2,.,TRBV11-2,CASSLRGRDPIYEQYF,TGTGCCAGCAGCTTACGTGGGAGGGACCCAATTTACGAGCAGTACTTC
TRBJ2-5,.,.,TRBV7-9,CASSLGDGPSTQYF,TGTGCCAGCAGCTTAGGGGACGGACCGTCGACCCAGTACTTC
TRBJ2-3,TRBD1,once,TRBV6-1,CASSTNGQVPDTQYF,TGTGCCAGCAGCACTAACGGACAGGTTCCAGATACGCAGTATTTT
TRBJ2-1,.,.,TRBV11-2,CASSLVAYSSNEQFF,TGTGCCAGCAGCTTAGTAGCGTATAGCTCCAATGAGCAGTTCTTC
TRBJ2-3,TRBD2,.,TRBV6-1,CASNIWGGVTDTQYF,TGTGCCAGCAACATCTGGGGGGGGGTGACAGATACGCAGTATTTT
TRBJ2-7,TRBD2,.,TRBV15,CATSAGTSAFREQYF,TGTGCCACCAGTGCCGGGACTAGCGCGTTCCGCGAGCAGTACTTC
TRBJ1-3,.,few,TRBV20-1,CSATPSRVGAGNTIYF,TGCAGTGCTACGCCCTCCCGGGTTGGGGCTGGAAACACCATATATTTT
TRBJ2-3,.,.,TRBV6-2/TRBV6-3,CASTNPRAQGTDTQYF,TGTGCCAGCACCAATCCGAGGGCCCAAGGCACAGATACGCAGTATTTT
TRBJ1-1,TRBD1,medium-sized,TRBV6-1,CASSTSPGQGNTEAFF,TGTGCCAGCAGTACCTCCCCGGGACAGGGGAACACTGAAGCTTTCTTT
TRBJ2-5,.,few,TRBV7-2,CASSLVRGQGPQYF,TGTGCCAGCAGCTTAGTTAGGGGCCAGGGGCCCCAGTACTTC
TRBJ2-3,.,.,TRBV7-9,CASSPEKYTDTQYF,TGTGCCAGCAGCCCCGAAAAATACACAGATACGCAGTATTTT
TRBJ2-6,.,.,TRBV20-1,CSARTRSSSGANVLTF,TGCAGTGCTAGAACCCGCTCTAGCTCTGGGGCCAACGTCCTGACTTTC
TRBJ1-2,.,once,TRBV6-1,CASSPGAHDLGYTF,TGTGCCAGCAGCCCCGGGGCCCACGATCTGGGCTACACCTTC
TRBJ2-2,.,.,TRBV7-9,CASSPTTYTGELFF,TGTGCCAGCAGCCCTACAACCTACACCGGGGAGCTGTTTTTT
TRBJ2-7,TRBD2,.,TRBV29-1,CSVSSGAGGYEQYF,TGCAGCGTTTCAAGTGGAGCGGGGGGCTACGAGCAGTACTTC
TRBJ1-6,.,few,TRBV15,CATSHGRLRYSPLHF,TGTGCCACCAGCCATGGACGACTACGGTACTCACCCCTCCACTTT